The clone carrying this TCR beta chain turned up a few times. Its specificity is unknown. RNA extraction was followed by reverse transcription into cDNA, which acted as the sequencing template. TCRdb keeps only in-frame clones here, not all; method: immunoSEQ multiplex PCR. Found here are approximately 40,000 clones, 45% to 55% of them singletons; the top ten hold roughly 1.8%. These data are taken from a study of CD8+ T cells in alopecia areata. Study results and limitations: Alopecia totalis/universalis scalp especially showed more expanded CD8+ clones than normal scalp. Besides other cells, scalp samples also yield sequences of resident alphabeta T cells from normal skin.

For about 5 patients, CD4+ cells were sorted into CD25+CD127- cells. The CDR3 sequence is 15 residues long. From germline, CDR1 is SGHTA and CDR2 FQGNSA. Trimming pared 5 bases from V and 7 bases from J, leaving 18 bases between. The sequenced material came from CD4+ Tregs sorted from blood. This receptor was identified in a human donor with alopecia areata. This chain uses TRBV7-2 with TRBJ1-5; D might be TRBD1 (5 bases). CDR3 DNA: TGTGCCAGCAGCCTCTCTCAGCAGGGCGGACAGCCCCAGCATTTT. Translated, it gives CASSLSQQGGQPQHF.